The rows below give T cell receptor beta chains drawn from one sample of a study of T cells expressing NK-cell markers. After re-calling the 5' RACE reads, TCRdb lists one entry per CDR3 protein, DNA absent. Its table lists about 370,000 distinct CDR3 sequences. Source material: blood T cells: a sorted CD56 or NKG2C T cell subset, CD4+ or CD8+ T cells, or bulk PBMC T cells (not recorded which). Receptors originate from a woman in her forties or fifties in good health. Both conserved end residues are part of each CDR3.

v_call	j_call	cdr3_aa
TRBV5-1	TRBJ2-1	CASSSDRTHDEQFF
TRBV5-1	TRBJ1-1	CASTPLGANTEAFF
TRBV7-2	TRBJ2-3	CASSLAFSGILADTQYF
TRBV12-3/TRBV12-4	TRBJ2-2	CASNREGTGELFF
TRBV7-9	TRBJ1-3	CASTLSGNTIYF
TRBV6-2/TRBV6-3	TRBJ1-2	CASSSTSESNYGYTF
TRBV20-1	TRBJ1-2	CSAPKQGYAAEGYTF
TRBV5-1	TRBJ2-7	CASSSGPDSYEQYF
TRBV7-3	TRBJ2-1	CASSRAGNEQFF
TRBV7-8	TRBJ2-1	CASSRLRGEQFF
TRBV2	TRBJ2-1	CASSESRSKRGEQFF
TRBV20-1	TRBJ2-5	CSASRLAGSQETQYF
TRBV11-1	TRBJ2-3	CASSLRIAGRTDTQYF
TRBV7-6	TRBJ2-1	CASSHISGSTYNEQFF
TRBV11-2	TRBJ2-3	CASNGEFRDTQYF
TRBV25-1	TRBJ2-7	CASSDLAEQYF
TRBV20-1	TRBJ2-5	CSATPGQDGETQYF
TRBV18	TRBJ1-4	CASSRGDRDNEKLFF